The following is a T cell receptor beta chain sequence with its context. Its antigen remains unidentified. This sample is part of a study of cytomegalovirus exposure and HLA in healthy donors. Findings and limits, study-wide: Immune exposure was documented only through CMV serostatus. Researchers reported in a later analysis that common viral pathogens appeared linked to several top clusters. For presence/absence analyses, sequencing depth was assumed to be roughly uniform across donors.

A multiplex PCR was run with 60 Vbeta primers and 13 Jbeta primers. This table comes from immunoSEQ multiplex PCR, and its TCRdb copy is limited to in-frame clones, with some not included. Here the sample table reports over 65,000 clones. Germline values: CDR1 LNHDA, CDR2 SQIVND (reference sequence). This CDR3 region has 14 residues. V shed 1 base and J shed 2 bases, with 8 bases lying between them. This TCR came from a man aged 25 to 45 in good health and CMV-seronegative. The sequenced material came from PBMCs. The rearrangement joins TRBV19 to TRBJ1-1; no definite D call. The CDR3, as DNA: TGTGCCAGTAGTATAGGGGCAGACAACACTGAAGCTTTCTTT. Protein: CASSIGADNTEAFF.